The entry below gives a single TCR beta chain sequence along with its context. Its antigen is unknown. With 2 bases removed from V and 0 bases from J, the gap between germline ends came to 10 bases. The CDR3 is 15 amino acids. Germline V CDR1 and CDR2: PRHDT, FYEKMQ (reference sequence). This entry is derived from a study of circulating and synovial CD4+ cells in juvenile arthritis. TCRdb keeps only in-frame clones here, not all; method: immunoSEQ multiplex PCR. The data hold about 39,000 clones, with approximately 93% observed a single time. The study, taken as a whole, reports: Compared with bulk blood, circulating pathogenic-like lymphocytes shared substantially more CDR3 sequences with synovial T cells.

The sequence was obtained from a human donor with juvenile idiopathic arthritis. The source material was CD4+ T cells from blood. The chain joins TRBV13 to TRBJ1-1; D is unclear. The DNA of the CDR3 is TGTGCCAGCAGCTTACTCCAGTTCATGAACACTGAAGCTTTCTTT. It encodes CASSLLQFMNTEAFF.